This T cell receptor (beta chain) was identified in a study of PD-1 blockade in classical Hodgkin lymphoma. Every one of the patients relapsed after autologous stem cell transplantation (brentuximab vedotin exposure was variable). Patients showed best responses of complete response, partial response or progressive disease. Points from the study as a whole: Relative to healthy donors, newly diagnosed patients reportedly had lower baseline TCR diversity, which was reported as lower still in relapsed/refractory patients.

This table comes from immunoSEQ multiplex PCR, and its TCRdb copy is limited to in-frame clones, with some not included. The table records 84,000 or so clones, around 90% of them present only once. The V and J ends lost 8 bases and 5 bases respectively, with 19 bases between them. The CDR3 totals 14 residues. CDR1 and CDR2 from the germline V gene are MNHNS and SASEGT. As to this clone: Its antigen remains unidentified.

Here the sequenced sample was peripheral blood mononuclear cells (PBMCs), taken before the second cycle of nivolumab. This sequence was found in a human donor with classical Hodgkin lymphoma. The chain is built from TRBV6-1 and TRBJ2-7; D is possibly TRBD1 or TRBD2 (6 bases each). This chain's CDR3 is CASSRGLYGNEQYF. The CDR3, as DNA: TGTGCCAGCTCACGGGGGCTCTACGGGAACGAGCAGTACTTC.